The sequence of this T cell receptor (beta chain) was determined in a study of blood T cell repertoires in COVID-19. Across the study: T cells, B-cell-depleted T cells, or PBMCs supplied cDNA or gDNA.

Cohorts were based on clinical histories the participants reported. Germline lookup yields CDR1 LGHNA and CDR2 YSLEER. This CDR3 has 16 residues. Between the trimmed V and J ends, which lost 4 bases and 7 bases, there was a span of 17 bases. In the source study's methods: Nucleated cell number was recorded as an estimate derived from reference gene primer amplification. Generated by immunoSEQ multiplex PCR, the TCRdb table keeps only in-frame clones and is missing some. That table is the source of V, J and clone size, and D and trimming were worked out from the DNA. The table has 430,000 or so clones, roughly 90% seen once.

The sample consisted of PBMCs or T cells enriched from blood (not recorded which). The gene calls are TRBV4-3 and TRBJ1-6; D perhaps matches TRBD1 (5 bases). This TCR was sampled from a woman between 35 and 50 years old who had recovered from COVID-19. The CDR3 here is CASSRTMRQTNSPLHF. The CDR3 region has the DNA TGCGCCAGCAGCCGGACAATGCGACAGACGAATTCACCCCTCCACTTT.